These 13 T cell receptor beta chains were sequenced from one sample in a study of T-cell reconstitution after alpha-beta-depleted transplantation in children. A TCRbeta library incorporating unique molecular identifiers was prepared. TCRdb re-called the PCR reads with MiXCR, one entry per CDR3 protein. This table holds approximately 520,000 distinct CDR3 sequences, around 10% found once. This specimen consisted of PBMCs, mostly from graft donor cells, obtained 180 days after TCRalphabeta/CD19-depleted stem cell transplant. The source of these receptors is a female patient aged 2-10 years who had a stem cell transplant for aplastic anemia, so the T cells may come from the graft donor.

Ten or more counts support this clonotype. The rearrangement links TRBV12-3 or TRBV12-4 to TRBJ1-1; D remains ambiguous. With 9 bases removed from V and 3 bases from J, the gap between germline ends came to 11 bases. This CDR3 is 12 amino acids long. The CDR3 region is CARRIGDTEAFF. In DNA, the CDR3 is TGTGCCAGGAGAATCGGGGACACTGAAGCTTTCTTT.

This chain links TRBV4-3 with TRBJ2-7, with unresolved D. V shed 3 bases and J shed 5 bases, with 14 bases lying between them. Looked up from germline, CDR1 is LGHNA and CDR2 is YSLEER. CDR3 length: 14 amino acids. This chain's CDR3 is CASSHAMPWDEQYF. The CDR3 nucleotides read TGCGCCAGCAGCCATGCAATGCCCTGGGACGAGCAGTACTTC.

This chain links TRBV20-1 with TRBJ1-1; D may be TRBD1 (6 bases). The CDR3 covers 14 residues. Germline V lookup: CDR1 DFQATT, CDR2 SNEGSKA (reference sequence). V was pared by 3 bases and J by 6 bases, with 17 bases between. CDR3 sequence: CSARAPNREAEAFF. The CDR3, as DNA: TGCAGTGCTAGGGCGCCAAACAGGGAGGCTGAAGCTTTCTTT.

This clonotype has only a few counts. The chain links TRBV7-9 to TRBJ2-2; D is undetermined. Germline CDR1 and CDR2: SEHNR and FQNEAQ (reference sequence). Trimming cost V 1 base and J 6 bases, with 9 bases left between them. CDR3 length equals 14 residues. Written as DNA, the CDR3 is TGTGCCAGCAGCTTAGAAATCCCATCCGGGGAGCTGTTTTTT. Its translation: CASSLEIPSGELFF.

This clonotype has just a few counts. This chain joins TRBV11-2 and TRBJ1-1; 9 nucleotides align to TRBD1. After removal of 5 bases from V and 3 bases from J, the junction contained 7 bases not matched to a gene. Germline V CDR1 and CDR2: SGHAT, FQNNGV. CDR3 length: 15 amino acids. The CDR3 loop reads CASSRQGEGYTEAFF. In nucleotides, the CDR3 is TGTGCCAGCAGCCGACAGGGGGAGGGATACACTGAAGCTTTCTTT.

This rearrangement joins TRBV12-3 or TRBV12-4 to TRBJ2-5, with 7 bases that match TRBD2. V dropped 1 base and J dropped 4; count of bases not matched to a gene: 12. This CDR3 contains 17 residues. CDR3 region: CASSLGGGAGSGETQYF. Written as DNA, the CDR3 is TGTGCCAGCAGTTTAGGGGGGGGAGCGGGATCAGGAGAGACCCAGTACTTC.

This clonotype was seen just once. It may be a read error: a sequence one base away is much more abundant. The V and J genes are TRBV27 and TRBJ2-7, with D possibly being TRBD1 or TRBD2 (5 bases each). Trimming took off 5 bases at V and 4 bases at J, with 18 bases between the two ends. The germline CDR1 and CDR2 sequences are MNHEY and SMNVEV (reference sequence). CDR3 length equals 15 residues. CDR3 amino acids: CASSPGWGPVYEQYF. In nucleotides, the CDR3 is TGTGCCAGCAGTCCGGGGTGGGGCCCTGTGTACGAGCAGTACTTC.

The chain has TRBV19 and TRBJ2-1; D is unclear. Deletions cut 6 bases from V and 0 bases from J, with 12 bases between. The CDR3 contains 15 residues. The germline V gene encodes CDR1 LNHDA and CDR2 SQIVND (reference sequence). This CDR3 is CASSLYPTSYNEQFF. The CDR3 nucleotides are TGTGCCAGTAGCCTTTATCCTACCTCCTACAATGAGCAGTTCTTC.

Many counts were recorded for this clonotype. The rearrangement joins TRBV12-3 or TRBV12-4 to TRBJ1-2; the D gene is possibly TRBD1 (6 bases). Trimming stripped 5 bases from V and 4 bases from J, with 11 bases between. This CDR3 spans 13 amino acids. The CDR3: CASSHRAVYGYTF. For the CDR3, the DNA is TGTGCCAGCAGTCACAGGGCCGTCTATGGCTACACCTTC.

This clonotype was observed a handful of times. The chain combines TRBV7-8 with TRBJ2-4; D is possibly TRBD2 (6 bases). Trimming took off 1 base at V and 0 bases at J, with 16 bases between the two ends. Germline V CDR1 and CDR2: SGHVS, FQNEAQ. The CDR3 extends over 18 amino acids. CDR3 in DNA: TGTGCCAGCAGCTTAGTGAGGGACTCCCTTCTAGCCAAAAACATTCAGTACTTC. Translated, it gives CASSLVRDSLLAKNIQYF.

This clonotype came up many times. V and J are TRBV12-3 or TRBV12-4 and TRBJ1-5; D gene unclear. The CDR3 length is 12 residues. V was clipped by 3 bases and J by 5 bases, with 5 bases between them. This CDR3 reads CASSFQDQPQHF. The CDR3 bases are TGTGCCAGCAGTTTTCAGGATCAGCCCCAGCATTTT.

This chain connects TRBV12-3 or TRBV12-4 to TRBJ2-7; 9 bases line up with TRBD1. Trimming cost V 2 bases and J 1 base; bases outside gene matches: 3. The CDR3 has 15 amino acids. In nucleotides, the CDR3 is TGTGCCAGCAGTTTACAGGGACAGGGTTCCTACGAGCAGTACTTC. Protein: CASSLQGQGSYEQYF.

The rearrangement joins TRBV9 to TRBJ2-1; 8 positions agree with TRBD2. V trimming: 6 bases; J trimming: 5 bases; junction bases outside the gene matches: 22. Germline V gene lookup returns CDR1 SGDLS and CDR2 YYNGEE. The CDR3 runs 19 residues. CDR3 nucleotides: TGTGCCAGCAAACTGGAAGGGAAACATCCGGGACTAGGCCACAATGAGCAGTTCTTC. Protein product: CASKLEGKHPGLGHNEQFF.